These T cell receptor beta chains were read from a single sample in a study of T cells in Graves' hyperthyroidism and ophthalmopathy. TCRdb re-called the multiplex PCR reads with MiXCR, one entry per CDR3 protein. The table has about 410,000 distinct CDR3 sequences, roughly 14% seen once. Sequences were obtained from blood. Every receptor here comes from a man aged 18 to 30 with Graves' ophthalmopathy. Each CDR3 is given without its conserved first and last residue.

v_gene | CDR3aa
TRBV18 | ASSPPGIGTNYGYT
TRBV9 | ASSTRPPRSGQAPSSYNEQF
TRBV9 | ASSVEGKSYNEQF
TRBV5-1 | ASSWSGVPDTQY
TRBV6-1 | ASSYPDSYRDNEQF
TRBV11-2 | ASSHGTGANEQF
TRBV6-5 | ASSYPYGGGSSPLH
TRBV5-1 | ASAGQGPDTQY
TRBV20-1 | SARVGGEGFARDTQY
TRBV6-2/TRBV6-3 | ASSYSSRVEQY
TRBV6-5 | ASSYPSGGALSSGANVLT
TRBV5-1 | ASSLGRGQQETQY
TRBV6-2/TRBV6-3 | ASWDRGVYQPQH
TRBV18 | ASSPLPGEGYT
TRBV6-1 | ASTTTYVEAGQPQH
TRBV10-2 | ASSGAAGAGPETQY
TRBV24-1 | ATSEGASTGELF
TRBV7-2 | ASSSPRETGYGYT
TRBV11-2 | ASSLARDYDF
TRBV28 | ASSLALPLTSGRANEQF
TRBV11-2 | ASTIHSYNEQF
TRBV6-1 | ASRRGRGSVGFQPQH
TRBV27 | ASSSGGDGYT
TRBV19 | ASSIILPYSGANVLT
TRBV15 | ATSPERRAPSEKLF
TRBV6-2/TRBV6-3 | ASSYYRTSNEQF
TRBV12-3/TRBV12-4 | ASSNTPTSPSTGTYNEQF
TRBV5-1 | ASRTGQGARGFEQY
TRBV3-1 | ASSQGGPAGTGELF
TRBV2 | ASSEGEISGEAF
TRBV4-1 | ASSQTTGGGETQY
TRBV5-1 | ASGSGTGGTDTQY
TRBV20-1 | SARLGGNQPQH
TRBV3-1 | ASSLQPGGSYNEQF
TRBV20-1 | SARDLTLDSYEQY
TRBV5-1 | ASSSGTQEDTQY
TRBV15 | ATSTTKGQGGETQY
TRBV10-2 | ASSEQGNQPQH
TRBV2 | ASSEANRYEQY
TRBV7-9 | ASSRQDRGSPLH
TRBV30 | AWSVPQDTPNGPQH
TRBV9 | ASSVDSGGYSDTQY
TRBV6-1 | ASSSIPYNEQF
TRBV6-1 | ASETGGLGPQH